These 6 T cell receptor beta chains came from one sample sequenced in a study of T cell responses to AZD1222 COVID-19 vaccine. Clones were sequenced by immunoSEQ multiplex PCR, and TCRdb holds only the in-frame ones, with some missing. Of 130,000 or so clones listed, approximately 95% were seen once; the top ten hold more than 0.8%. This specimen was peripheral blood, taken on day 0 of MenACWY control vaccination. These receptors originate from an adult in good health.

J is TRBJ2-6 and V is TRBV6-2 or TRBV6-3; 8 bases agree with TRBD1. With V trimmed by 3 bases and J by 0 bases, 7 bases remained unmatched. Germline lookup yields CDR1 MNHEY and CDR2 SVGEGT. CDR3 size: 18 residues. The CDR3 bases are TGTGCCAGCAGTTATAGGACAGGGAAGGACTCTGGGGCCAACGTCCTGACTTTC. Its translation is CASSYRTGKDSGANVLTF.

This clone has more than one count but fewer than ten. The V call is TRBV5-3, the J call TRBJ2-1; no clear D. TRBV5-3 is noted as an ORF with a role that remains uncertain. CDR3 length: 12 residues. Trimming pared 4 bases from V and 8 bases from J, leaving 10 bases between. CDR3 amino acids: CARSTWTDEQFF. The DNA for the CDR3 is TGTGCCAGAAGCACATGGACCGATGAGCAGTTCTTC.

The rearrangement uses TRBV4-2 and TRBJ2-3; 7 positions agree with TRBD2. There are 20 residues in the CDR3. Germline-derived CDR1 and CDR2 are LGHNA and YNFKEQ. The junction had 15 bases not matched to a gene; V was cut back by 0 bases and J by 0 bases. The CDR3 DNA reads as TGTGCCAGCAGCCAAGATAGTGGCGGGAGTTTGCTTGCCAGCACAGATACGCAGTATTTT. Its protein product is CASSQDSGGSLLASTDTQYF.

This chain links TRBV7-6 with TRBJ2-1, with 14 bases that match TRBD2. This CDR3 has 18 residues. Trimming took 0 bases from V and 4 from J; bases not matched to a gene: 5. Per germline, CDR1 SGHVS and CDR2 FNYEAQ. As DNA, the CDR3 is TGTGCCAGCAGCTTAGCGCTGGGACTAGCGGGGGTTTACAATGAGCAGTTCTTC. Its translation: CASSLALGLAGVYNEQFF.

The chain joins TRBV7-2 to TRBJ1-1; no reliable D call. Germline V CDR1 and CDR2: SGHTA, FQGNSA. The CDR3 spans 17 residues. V was cut by 5 bases and J by 1 base, with 20 bases left in between. The CDR3 DNA is TGTGCCAGCAGCCACCTGCATAGCTCATATAAGAACACTGAAGCTTTCTTT. This encodes CASSHLHSSYKNTEAFF.

This chain links TRBV27 with TRBJ2-1; 14 nucleotides align to TRBD2. This CDR3 has 18 residues. The V and J ends lost 3 bases and 9 bases, in that order; junction bases with no gene match: 13. CDR1 MNHEY and CDR2 SMNVEV come from the germline V gene (reference sequence). CDR3 protein: CASSFGLAGGLLHGEQFF. CDR3 DNA: TGTGCCAGCAGTTTCGGACTAGCGGGAGGACTTCTTCACGGTGAGCAGTTCTTC.